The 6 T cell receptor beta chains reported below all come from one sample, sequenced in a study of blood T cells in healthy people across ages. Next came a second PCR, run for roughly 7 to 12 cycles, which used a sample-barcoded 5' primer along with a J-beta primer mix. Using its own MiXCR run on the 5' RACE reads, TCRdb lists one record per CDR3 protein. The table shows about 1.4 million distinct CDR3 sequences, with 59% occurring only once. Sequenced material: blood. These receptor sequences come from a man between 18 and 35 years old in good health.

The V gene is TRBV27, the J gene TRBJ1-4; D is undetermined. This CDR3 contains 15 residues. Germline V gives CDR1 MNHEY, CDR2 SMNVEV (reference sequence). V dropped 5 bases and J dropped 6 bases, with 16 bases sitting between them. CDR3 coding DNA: TGTGCCAGCAGTAACCTGGGAGGGTCGGATGAAAAACTGTTTTTT. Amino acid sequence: CASSNLGGSDEKLFF.

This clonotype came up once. CDR3 sequence (DNA): TGTGCCAGCAGGGAGACAGACATCTATGGCTACACCTTC. Translating gives CASRETDIYGYTF. V is TRBV6-6 and J is TRBJ1-2; possible D gene TRBD1, 5 bases. The V gene's germline CDR1 is MNHNY and CDR2 SVGAGI (reference sequence). The CDR3 length is 13 residues. Between the trimmed V and J ends, which lost 6 bases and 4 bases, there was a span of 12 bases.

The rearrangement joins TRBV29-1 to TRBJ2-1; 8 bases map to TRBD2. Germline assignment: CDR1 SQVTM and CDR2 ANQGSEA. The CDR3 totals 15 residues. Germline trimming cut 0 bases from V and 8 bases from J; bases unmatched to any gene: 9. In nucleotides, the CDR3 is TGCAGCGTTGAAGACGCCGGGACTAGAAGGGATGAGCAGTTCTTC. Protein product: CSVEDAGTRRDEQFF.

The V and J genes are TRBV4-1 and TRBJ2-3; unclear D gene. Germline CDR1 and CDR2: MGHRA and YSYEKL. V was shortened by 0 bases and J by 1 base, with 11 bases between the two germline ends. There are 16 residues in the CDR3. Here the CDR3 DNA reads TGCGCCAGCAGCCAAGATCGCCAGCCGGGCACAGATACGCAGTATTTT. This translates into CASSQDRQPGTDTQYF.

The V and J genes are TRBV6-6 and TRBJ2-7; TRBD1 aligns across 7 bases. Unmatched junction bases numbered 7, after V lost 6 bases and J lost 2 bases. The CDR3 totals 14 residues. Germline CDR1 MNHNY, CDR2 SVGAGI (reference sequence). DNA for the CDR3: TGTGCCAGCAGGGACAGGCCTCAACCCTACGAGCAGTACTTC. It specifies CASRDRPQPYEQYF.

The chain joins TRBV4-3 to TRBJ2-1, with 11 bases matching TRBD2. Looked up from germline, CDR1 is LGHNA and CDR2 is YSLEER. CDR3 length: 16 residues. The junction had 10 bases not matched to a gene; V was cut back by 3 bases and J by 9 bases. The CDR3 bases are TGCGCCAGCAGCCAGTATCCGGGACTAGCGGATGTTGAGCAGTTCTTC. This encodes CASSQYPGLADVEQFF.